The rows below give T cell receptor beta chains drawn from one sample of a study of T-cell memory formation after mild COVID-19. TCRdb passed the 5' RACE reads through MiXCR, listing each CDR3 protein once. The data hold about 350,000 distinct CDR3 sequences, with approximately 13% observed a single time. The sequencing sample was made of PBMCs or a T cell subset sorted from them (not recorded which). Source of these receptors: a man aged 18-30 years who had mild COVID-19 (a few samples of this study predate the infection). Cell type and time point are not known. Both conserved end residues are part of each CDR3. D genes are given only for firm matches. Clone size is not always given. Where it is, it says once, few, many or a class for expanded clones.

size	V	D	length	J	CDR3	DNA
few	TRBV7-9	NA	13	TRBJ2-1	CASSLGVTGEQFF	TGTGCCAGCAGCCTCGGGGTCACAGGGGAGCAGTTCTTC
few	TRBV7-2	NA	15	TRBJ1-6	CASSSPGANNSPLHF	TGTGCCAGCAGCTCCCCAGGGGCAAATAATTCACCCCTCCACTTT
NA	TRBV21-1	NA	18	TRBJ1-3	CASSKALWRLSSGNTIYF	TGTGCCAGCAGCAAAGCGCTTTGGCGGTTGAGCTCTGGAAACACCATATATTTT
few	TRBV29-1	TRBD1	15	TRBJ2-3	CSVEGGQGATDTQYF	TGCAGCGTTGAAGGGGGACAGGGGGCAACAGATACGCAGTATTTT
few	TRBV11-2	TRBD1	14	TRBJ1-1	CASSPNRGATEAFF	TGTGCCAGCAGCCCTAACAGGGGGGCCACTGAAGCTTTCTTT
many	TRBV10-2	TRBD1	15	TRBJ2-2	CASSDGTANTGELFF	TGCGCCAGCAGTGATGGGACAGCCAACACCGGGGAGCTGTTTTTT
NA	TRBV27	NA	13	TRBJ2-5	CASSLRRVETQYF	TGTGCCAGCAGTTTACGGAGGGTGGAGACCCAGTACTTC
once	TRBV7-9	NA	14	TRBJ1-2	CASSLALSGHGYTF	TGTGCCAGCAGCTTAGCTCTTTCGGGGCACGGCTACACCTTC
NA	TRBV6-5	NA	14	TRBJ1-2	CASRRGSLSYGYTF	TGTGCCAGCAGACGGGGTTCCTTAAGCTATGGCTACACCTTC
many	TRBV6-4	NA	15	TRBJ2-1	CASSDSSGAVSEQFF	TGTGCCAGCAGTGACTCATCAGGGGCGGTGAGTGAGCAGTTCTTC
NA	TRBV12-3/TRBV12-4	TRBD1	16	TRBJ2-2	CASTRARTGNTGELFF	TGTGCCAGCACCCGTGCTCGGACAGGGAACACCGGGGAGCTGTTTTTT
NA	TRBV27	NA	16	TRBJ1-2	CASSSVVDSLIGGYTF	TGTGCCAGCAGTTCTGTAGTCGACAGCCTGATCGGTGGCTACACCTTC
NA	TRBV4-1	NA	17	TRBJ2-3	CASSQDTTSPRADTQYF	TGCGCCAGCAGCCAAGATACTACTAGCCCCAGGGCAGATACGCAGTATTTT
NA	TRBV30	TRBD1	12	TRBJ1-1	CAWSRGTGPAFF	TGTGCCTGGAGTCGAGGGACAGGGCCAGCTTTCTTT
NA	TRBV12-3/TRBV12-4	NA	14	TRBJ1-2	CASSLDRWAYGYTF	TGTGCCAGCAGTTTAGACAGGTGGGCCTATGGCTACACCTTC
NA	TRBV7-9	TRBD1	17	TRBJ1-2	CASSLGQPGTGDYGYTF	TGTGCCAGCAGCTTAGGGCAGCCCGGGACAGGAGACTATGGCTACACCTTC
few	TRBV28	TRBD1	14	TRBJ1-1	CASSTTTGGTEAFF	TGTGCCAGCAGTACTACGACAGGGGGCACTGAAGCTTTCTTT
NA	TRBV6-5	NA	17	TRBJ1-5	CASKNGGAAVGNQPQHF	TGTGCCAGCAAAAACGGAGGCGCCGCGGTAGGCAATCAGCCCCAGCATTTT
NA	TRBV2	NA	14	TRBJ1-6	CASSEVAAGSPLHF	TGTGCCAGCAGTGAAGTGGCTGCGGGGTCACCCCTCCACTTT
NA	TRBV19	NA	13	TRBJ2-5	CASKPSGEETQYF	TGTGCCAGTAAACCCTCGGGGGAAGAGACCCAGTACTTC
once	TRBV2	NA	15	TRBJ2-3	CASSELRGTTDTQYF	TGTGCCAGCAGTGAGTTAAGGGGTACAACGGATACGCAGTATTTT
many	TRBV5-1	NA	14	TRBJ2-7	CASSTRAGPYEQYF	TGCGCCAGCAGTACCCGAGCGGGCCCCTACGAGCAGTACTTC
NA	TRBV3-1	NA	13	TRBJ2-5	CASRFRGAETQYF	TGTGCCAGCCGATTCCGCGGGGCAGAGACCCAGTACTTC
NA	TRBV11-2	NA	15	TRBJ2-7	CASSWPGRLSYEQYF	TGTGCCAGCAGCTGGCCGGGGCGTCTCTCCTACGAGCAGTACTTC
NA	TRBV4-1	NA	16	TRBJ2-2	CASSQGGQVNTGELFF	TGCGCCAGCAGCCAAGGGGGACAAGTTAACACCGGGGAGCTGTTTTTT
NA	TRBV25-1	TRBD1	15	TRBJ2-3	CASSTRTGDIDTQYF	TGTGCCAGCAGTACCCGGACAGGGGATATTGATACGCAGTATTTT
NA	TRBV12-3/TRBV12-4	NA	14	TRBJ2-5	CASSFRVGEKTQYF	TGTGCCAGCAGTTTTCGAGTAGGGGAAAAGACCCAGTACTTC
few	TRBV6-5	NA	13	TRBJ1-1	CASSFYRDTEAFF	TGTGCCAGCAGTTTCTATAGGGACACTGAAGCTTTCTTT
NA	TRBV15	TRBD1	14	TRBJ2-5	CATSRDSVSRTQYF	TGTGCCACCAGCCGGGACAGCGTTTCAAGGACCCAGTACTTC
few	TRBV6-5	NA	13	TRBJ2-2	CASSYVGAGELFF	TGTGCCAGCAGTTACGTAGGGGCCGGGGAGCTGTTTTTT
few	TRBV25-1	NA	13	TRBJ1-2	CASSERKGYGYTF	TGTGCCAGCAGTGAACGTAAAGGGTATGGCTACACCTTC
NA	TRBV5-4	TRBD1	15	TRBJ2-2	CASSPGQGTVGELFF	TGTGCCAGCAGCCCAGGACAGGGGACCGTCGGGGAGCTGTTTTTT
many	TRBV6-2/TRBV6-3	NA	12	TRBJ2-5	CASSGGSQTQYF	TGTGCCAGCAGTGGAGGATCCCAGACCCAGTACTTC
few	TRBV19	NA	13	TRBJ1-1	CASRGRLNTEAFF	TGTGCCAGCAGGGGCCGACTGAACACTGAAGCTTTCTTT
NA	TRBV5-6	NA	15	TRBJ2-2	CASSKGPGRTGELFF	TGTGCCAGCAGCAAGGGGCCAGGGCGGACCGGGGAGCTGTTTTTT
NA	TRBV7-3	NA	15	TRBJ2-4	CASSLYEGSGNIQYF	TGTGCCAGCAGCCTCTACGAGGGCTCTGGAAACATTCAGTACTTC
many	TRBV6-1	NA	13	TRBJ2-7	CASSEMIDYEQYF	TGTGCCAGCAGTGAAATGATAGATTACGAGCAGTACTTC
few	TRBV6-1	NA	16	TRBJ1-1	CASSEARPGRIPEAFF	TGTGCCAGCAGTGAAGCCCGGCCGGGGAGAATCCCTGAAGCTTTCTTT
NA	TRBV7-8	NA	14	TRBJ2-3	CASTRLGPTDTQYF	TGTGCCAGCACCCGGCTGGGCCCCACAGATACGCAGTATTTT
few	TRBV7-3	NA	14	TRBJ2-2	CASSPALNTGELFF	TGTGCCAGCAGCCCTGCATTGAACACCGGGGAGCTGTTTTTT
NA	TRBV19	NA	13	TRBJ1-4	CASTSGFFEKLFF	TGTGCCAGCACATCAGGGTTTTTTGAAAAACTGTTTTTT